This is a list of T cell receptor beta chains from one sample in a study of regulatory T cells in long-lasting Graves disease. TCRdb reprocessed the multiplex PCR reads via MiXCR and lists one record per CDR3 protein. The sample contains roughly 380,000 distinct CDR3 sequences, around a sixth of which appear only once. Here the sequenced sample was peripheral blood mononuclear cells (PBMCs), taken at new diagnosis, from a patient treated with antithyroid drugs. These receptors were taken from a female donor with Graves disease. CDR3s include the opening cysteine and the closing phenylalanine or tryptophan.

length	V	J	CDR3
14	TRBV12-3/TRBV12-4	TRBJ1-1	CASSPGGQGTEAFF
15	TRBV12-3/TRBV12-4	TRBJ1-5	CASTWGQGPGQPQHF
15	TRBV6-2/TRBV6-3	TRBJ1-2	CASSESLDREDGYTF
15	TRBV9	TRBJ2-5	CASSVVGGAQETQYF
15	TRBV9	TRBJ1-2	CASSVAGQDFYGYTF
19	TRBV12-3/TRBV12-4	TRBJ2-3	CASSSPKGGEMMGADTQYF
13	TRBV29-1	TRBJ2-7	CSAGRGQAYEQYF
12	TRBV6-1	TRBJ1-1	CASRPPDRVAFF
11	TRBV30	TRBJ2-5	CAWRQQETQYF
13	TRBV19	TRBJ1-2	CASSISRNYGYTF
14	TRBV19	TRBJ1-1	CASSIGEEFTEAFF
15	TRBV18	TRBJ2-7	CASSPPTGASPEQYF
15	TRBV6-5	TRBJ1-6	CASSYRTTHNSPLHF
13	TRBV5-6	TRBJ1-1	CASSFGSGPEAFF
15	TRBV5-4	TRBJ2-5	CASSFSGLAGETQYF
14	TRBV5-4	TRBJ2-3	CASSRDRGSDTQYF
18	TRBV15	TRBJ1-5	CATSRDSDRGPLRGPQHF
15	TRBV20-1	TRBJ2-5	CSAAGTSGEEETQYF
16	TRBV9	TRBJ2-2	CASSVKPQGRGGELFF
17	TRBV24-1	TRBJ2-1	CATSDRFWGGISGEQFF
14	TRBV11-2	TRBJ2-4	CASSSPSGGNIQYF
15	TRBV7-9	TRBJ2-1	CASSLSTSGTDEQFF
17	TRBV4-1	TRBJ1-1	CASSHRDSRLVNTEAFF
15	TRBV11-2	TRBJ2-1	CASTLAGKFNNEQFF
14	TRBV7-2	TRBJ1-5	CASSLWAGDQPQHF
13	TRBV12-3/TRBV12-4	TRBJ2-5	CASSLVDQETQYF
12	TRBV7-9	TRBJ2-7	CASSDEHYEQYF
16	TRBV13	TRBJ2-1	CASSLLSSGSLGEQFF
18	TRBV3-1	TRBJ2-2	CASSQERAGVRNTGELFF
17	TRBV4-1	TRBJ1-4	CASSQVASGVFSEKLFF
14	TRBV5-1	TRBJ2-3	CASSLGSPVDTQYF
10	TRBV28	TRBJ1-4	CASSGRALFF
14	TRBV6-2/TRBV6-3	TRBJ1-4	CASGPDYGNEKLFF
18	TRBV3-1	TRBJ1-4	CASSQDLLRTGLNEKLFF
16	TRBV19	TRBJ1-1	CASSIAPTGVNTEAFF
13	TRBV12-3/TRBV12-4	TRBJ1-1	CASTQIGTWEAFF
12	TRBV30	TRBJ1-2	CAWFTGTDGYTF
15	TRBV7-9	TRBJ2-1	CASSLGTVISNEQFF
12	TRBV12-3/TRBV12-4	TRBJ2-7	CASSLARGEQYF
15	TRBV29-1	TRBJ1-5	CSPRVGGYWDQPQHF
14	TRBV7-2	TRBJ1-4	CASSLVGANEKLFF
15	TRBV5-1	TRBJ2-5	CASSQDSIRPETQYF
14	TRBV6-2/TRBV6-3	TRBJ2-5	CASSGPLGVETQYF
15	TRBV19	TRBJ1-1	CASSPVGIENTEAFF
11	TRBV27	TRBJ1-2	CASRTGDGYTF
13	TRBV7-2	TRBJ2-7	CASSLSPRYEQYF
15	TRBV5-1	TRBJ1-1	CASSLEGRGGTEAFF
12	TRBV29-1	TRBJ1-3	CSVGSGENTIYF
15	TRBV3-1	TRBJ2-3	CASSQDEGATDTQYF
14	TRBV13	TRBJ1-2	CASSLGSGGYGYTF
15	TRBV12-3/TRBV12-4	TRBJ2-3	CASSRTGGGTDTQYF
13	TRBV12-3/TRBV12-4	TRBJ1-2	CASSWNDGTGYTF
18	TRBV6-1	TRBJ2-7	CASSEAIGSWRFSYEQYF